Below, one TCR beta chain is given with its context. This clonotype was counted a few times. Its specific antigen is unknown. No much larger clone is present one base from it, and per-base qualities are unavailable. Every donor in the study was a healthy Caucasian. Three pairs of female monozygotic twins, all aged about 18 to 29 years, made up the twin cohort. The RNA used for TCR libraries was isolated from peripheral blood mononuclear cells. This record comes from a study of identical twins (TCRdb year 2016). Notes on the research overall: To test whether fetal clonotypes persist, this study deep-sequenced TCR alpha and beta repertoires from monozygotic twins, from unrelated adults of various ages, and from cord blood. To rule out contamination, the twin experiments were replicated at different times with different library preparation protocols. What the study reported, not specific to this receptor: Fewer insertions were carried by abundant cord blood beta clonotypes; a weaker similar trend was observed in young adult naive repertoires, while no such trend was observed in memory repertoires. Compared with coincidental sharing between unrelated individuals, out-of-frame TCR alpha sequences shared between twins showed an excess of sequences with low generation probability. Out-of-frame TCR alpha sharing in monozygotic twins was systematically underestimated by recombination models, whereas sharing between unrelated individuals was in agreement with the recombination models. Because the same donors could not be followed over many years, the conclusions relied on cross-sectional statistical analysis. The excess sharing between twins in beta out-of-frame sequences was weaker because fewer shared sequences reduced the signal-to-noise ratio. Invariant T cells such as MAIT and iNKT could partly confound zero-insertion analyses, although diverse VJ usage argued against such confounding for most clonotypes.

V is pruned by 6 bases and J by 0 bases, leaving 15 bases of the junction without a gene match. As encoded in the germline V gene, CDR1 is SGHRS while CDR2 is YFSETQ. The CDR3 starts with the cysteine, ends with the phenylalanine, and has 17 residues. Only the CDR3 DNA is retained, 51 bases long and in frame from the first base. To prepare the library, 5' RACE was applied. Sequencing was performed on an Illumina HiSeq 2000. Template switching introduced a universal primer binding site; the final cDNA contained a unique molecular identifier, enabling accurate counting of TCR cDNA molecules. Specific primers in the conserved constant-segment region were used to synthesize first-strand cDNA for the TCR alpha and beta chains. To control for contamination, every cDNA library carried two barcodes: a SMART-Mk sample barcode plus Illumina barcodes. TruSeq adapter sequences and Illumina sample barcodes were added in two successive PCR steps. Sequencing of the TCR alpha and beta cDNA libraries was done on the Illumina HiSeq platform using custom primers. In the authors' own workflow: MiGEC processed the raw reads to extract unique molecular identifiers, while MiXCR was used to determine the CDR3 positions. Recombination models were inferred per individual with the repgenHMM and IGoR tools using an EM algorithm. The tcR package in R was used for shared clonotype analysis, with sharing normalized by the product of cloneset sizes. Out-of-frame nonproductive sequences were analyzed to study raw recombination free of thymic and clonal selection effects. Starting from the raw public reads, TCRdb applied fastp trimming at Q25, assembled clones with MiXCR and retained in-frame beta chains. Records with the same CDR3 protein are collapsed into one entry carrying the most frequent genes and DNA. The V and J calls, along with clone size, are taken from TCRdb and not from the paper's own processing. This sample is represented by about 890,000 distinct CDR3 sequences; roughly 12% of them were singletons. Roughly 1.6% of the sample is taken by the ten largest.

The sample was also linked to a second study, of yellow fever vaccine responses in identical twins. The second study reports: The authors reported that the T cell response to vaccination in identical twins appeared partly convergent and partly personalized. In the study, vaccine-responding T cell clones were precisely tracked in identical twins.

Recombination linked TRBV5-1 to TRBJ2-7, with 7 central nucleotides matching TRBD1. The source material was PBMCs. The clonotype was recovered from a woman between 18 and 29 years old in good health. CDR3 region: CASNPGRQGVYSYEQYF. The bases are TGCGCCAGCAACCCTGGCCGCCAGGGGGTATACTCCTACGAGCAGTACTTC.